This TCR beta chain comes out of a study of molecular identifiers for immune sequencing clone quantification (dated by TCRdb to between 2017 and 2018). Broadly, across the study: For a replicate experiment, the RNA from either 20,000 or 100,000 naive CD8 T cells was divided into five aliquots, and four of those aliquots went on to sequencing. The study was a methods study using CD8 T cells to benchmark molecular-identifier clustering-based TCR repertoire sequencing (MIDCIRS) and TCR RNA copy counting.

This clonotype was observed many times. Its antigen has not been determined. Per-base qualities were not stored, and no clone one base away is much larger. What the research found in general, with its limitations: Modeling gave 3 to 3.5 recovered TCR RNA copies per cell versus around 10 by digital PCR, implying roughly 30% capture efficiency. Spiked-in Jurkat TCR RNA equal to a single cell's worth was reported to be detectable even within 1,100,000 naive CD8 T cells. Highly expanded clone sizes could be underestimated if identical TCR molecules share a barcode. Clones above 20 RNA copies held over 97% of molecules in CMV-specific effector cells but under 1% in naive cells. When barcode sub-clustering was not used, chimeric consensus sequences inflated TCR diversity, with chimeras reaching as high as 47%. Spiked-in Jurkat TCR RNA (approximately 10 copies' worth), which is not part of the donor repertoire, was contained in the naive libraries.

To prepare the library, PCR was applied. The data were produced on a NextSeq 500. Bulk TCR libraries were generated as previously described, with the TCR primers listed in Table S5 used. Total RNA was purified with the Qiagen AllPrep DNA/RNA kit. Before any analysis, reads coming from multiple sequencing runs of the same library were combined into one pool. The paper's processing steps were these. Reads were retained only if their TCR constant sequence matched exactly, and those retained reads were trimmed to 150 nt and grouped according to their 12-nt molecular barcodes. Reads inside each barcode group were sub-clustered using a 15% Levenshtein threshold, and a quality-weighted consensus sequence was constructed for each RNA molecule. Non-functional sequences were removed, as were lower-count sequences one edit away from another. Based on a fit of two negative binomial distributions, barcode sub-clusters having less than 20% of the maximum read count were discarded. The raw public data were reprocessed by TCRdb itself: fastp quality trimming at Q25, MiXCR clonotype calling, in-frame beta chains only. Under each unique CDR3 protein, matching rows form one entry showing the most common genes and DNA. These V and J calls are TCRdb output, not the study's own analysis. The sample table contains some 580,000 distinct CDR3 sequences; only one count was recorded for roughly 27% of them. The top ten clonotypes cover 0.78% of the sample.

Libraries of naive CD8 T cells were built from about 21,000 to 970,000 sorted cells, with 10%, 30% or 50% of the purified RNA used. Naive CD8 T cells were FACS-sorted as CD8+CD4-CCR7+CD45RA+ on a BD FACSAria II into RLT Plus buffer. Roughly ten TCR copies' worth of Jurkat RNA were spiked into roughly 20,000-1,000,000 naive CD8 T cell samples to test detection sensitivity. Enrichment of CD8 T cells was done with RosetteSep CD8+ T Cell Enrichment Cocktail plus Ficoll-Paque, and ACK red cell lysis came afterward. The CDR3 goes from the cysteine to the phenylalanine over 12 residues. Only the CDR3 part of the read is kept: 36 bases, read in frame from the first base. V and J are truncated by 5 bases and 7 bases respectively, leaving an intervening sequence of 11 bases.

This receptor was taken from a human donor in good health. Some libraries in this study had Jurkat cell RNA spiked in. In this chain, TRBV12-3 or TRBV12-4 is recombined with TRBJ1-1, with an unclear D gene assignment. The sequencing input was naive CD8+ T cells from blood, with Jurkat cell RNA spiked in. Reading the label with the study, this specimen's cell subset or site is: FACS-sorted CD8+CD4-CCR7+CD45RA+ naive T cells. The bases are TGTGCCAGCAGTCTCGGGTACGATGAAGCTTTCTTT. Translated, it reads CASSLGYDEAFF.